These 30 T cell receptor beta chains came from one sample sequenced in a study of human T cells and chemical hapten exposure. TCRdb reprocessed the RACE reads with MiXCR, giving one entry per CDR3 protein. The sample has 65,000 or so distinct CDR3 sequences; about 5.7% are singletons. Time point here: healthy volunteer bleed at 6 weeks. The authors extracted total RNA from unfractionated whole blood. The sequencing input was whole blood. These receptors all stem from a female donor in good health. Some clones in this sample may be carry-over from other donors' samples.

The J gene is TRBJ1-2, the V gene TRBV29-1; D unresolved. Trimming removed 3 bases at V and 4 bases at J, with 6 bases between. Germline V CDR1 and CDR2: SQVTM, ANQGSEA. The CDR3 length is 11 residues. CDR3: CSVEVGYGYTF. The CDR3, as DNA: TGCAGCGTTGAGGTCGGCTATGGCTACACCTTC.

Points on this clonotype: A much larger clone lies one base from this, so it may be a read error. In nucleotides, the CDR3 is TGTGCCAGCAGCCCTAACCAGGCCCCCACAGATATGCAGTATTTT. Protein product: CASSPNQAPTDMQYF. The chain couples TRBV7-3 to TRBJ2-3; D is undetermined. The V gene's germline CDR1 is SGHTA and CDR2 FQGTGA. The CDR3 spans 15 residues.

The chain joins TRBV5-1 to TRBJ2-7, with 12 positions matching TRBD1. CDR1 and CDR2 (germline): SGHRS, YFSETQ. After removal of 4 bases from V and 4 bases from J, the junction contained 6 bases not matched to a gene. CDR3 length: 15 amino acids. This CDR3 reads CASSPRDRGPYEQYF. The CDR3 DNA reads as TGCGCCAGCAGCCCACGGGACAGGGGGCCGTACGAGCAGTACTTC.

This clonotype has more than one count but fewer than ten. This CDR3 reads CSVGGREGSSTDTQYF. The CDR3 DNA sequence: TGCAGCGTTGGAGGGAGGGAGGGTTCTAGCACAGATACGCAGTATTTT. The chain has TRBV29-1 and TRBJ2-3; the match to TRBD2 covers 7 bases. Trimming removed 4 bases from V and 0 bases from J; junction bases left unmatched: 10. CDR1 is SQVTM, CDR2 ANQGSEA, per germline. There are 16 residues in the CDR3.

The chain carries TRBV2 and TRBJ2-3; D may be TRBD1 (6 bases). V was trimmed by 2 bases and J by 0 bases, leaving 15 bases between them. Germline CDR1 reads SNHLY; CDR2 reads FYNNEI. This CDR3 is 17 amino acids long. The CDR3 DNA sequence: TGTGCCAGCAGTGAATCTGCGACAGGTTCTAGCACAGATACGCAGTATTTT. Protein product: CASSESATGSSTDTQYF. The full variable domain, in which reference TRBV2 and TRBJ2-3 provide the parts outside the CDR3, is EPEVTQTPSHQVTQMGQEVILRCVPISNHLYFYWYRQILGQKVEFLVSFYNNEISEKSEIFDDQFSVERPDGSNFTLKIRSTKLEDSAMYFCASSESATGSSTDTQYFGPGTRLTVL.

On this clonotype: This could be a read error, since a much larger clone is one nucleotide away. This sequence joins TRBV29-1 and TRBJ2-1; D is undetermined. CDR3 length: 11 residues. The ends were cut back, 3 bases at V and 4 bases at J, with 4 bases in the middle. Germline V gives CDR1 SQVTM, CDR2 ANQGSEA. The chain's CDR3 is CSVDRYNEQFF. The CDR3 DNA reads as TGCAGCGTTGACAGATACAATGAGCAGTTCTTC.

The genes are TRBV20-1 and TRBJ1-6; tentative D call: TRBD1 (6 bases). V was cut by 6 bases and J by 7 bases, with 16 bases left in between. The V gene's germline CDR1 is DFQATT and CDR2 SNEGSKA (reference sequence). This CDR3 spans 14 amino acids. The CDR3 DNA follows: TGCAGTGCAATGAGGGGGGCTGACAATTCACCCCTCCACTTT. It codes for CSAMRGADNSPLHF.

This clonotype was observed a few times. The chain combines TRBV7-2 with TRBJ2-3, with a weak D call TRBD2 (6 bases). V gave up 5 bases and J gave up 0 bases, with 12 bases separating them. Germline V gene data show CDR1 as SGHTA and CDR2 as FQGNSA. The CDR3 is 15 amino acids. This CDR3 is CASSTDYLSTDTQYF. CDR3 sequence (DNA): TGTGCCAGCAGCACGGACTACCTAAGCACAGATACGCAGTATTTT.

This clonotype was seen a single time. The chain is built from TRBV29-1 and TRBJ2-6, with D possibly TRBD2 on 6 matching bases. The CDR3 runs 15 residues. The V gene lost 1 base and the J gene lost 3 bases, with 10 bases spanning the gap. Germline-derived CDR1 and CDR2 are SQVTM and ANQGSEA. The CDR3 is CSVEGVGSGANVLTF. For the CDR3, the DNA is TGCAGCGTTGAAGGCGTCGGGAGTGGGGCCAACGTCCTGACTTTC.

This clonotype has ten or more counts. This chain joins TRBV29-1 and TRBJ1-2; D call uncertain. In germline, CDR1 is SQVTM, CDR2 ANQGSEA. Trimming pared 5 bases from V and 0 bases from J, leaving 10 bases between. The CDR3 totals 13 residues. CDR3 protein: CSVSSTTNYGYTF. CDR3 bases: TGCAGCGTTAGTTCGACAACTAACTATGGCTACACCTTC.

This clonotype showed up just a few times. The chain combines TRBV13 with TRBJ1-2; D gene uncertain. CDR1 is PRHDT and CDR2 is FYEKMQ in the germline V gene (reference sequence). This CDR3 is built from 16 residues. Trimming pared 5 bases from V and 4 bases from J, leaving 20 bases between. As DNA, the CDR3 is TGTGCCAGCAGCCCCCTCTTTAGGGTCTTCAGCTATGGCTACACCTTC. This translates into CASSPLFRVFSYGYTF. Drawing the rest from reference TRBV13 and TRBJ1-2, the complete variable domain is AAGVIQSPRHLIKEKRETATLKCYPIPRHDTVYWYQQGPGQDPQFLISFYEKMQSDKGSIPDRFSAQQFSDYHSELNMSSLELGDSALYFCASSPLFRVFSYGYTFGSGTRLTVV.

This clonotype was recorded many times. The rearrangement links TRBV7-2 to TRBJ2-3; D may be TRBD1 or TRBD2 (5 bases each). The germline V gene encodes CDR1 SGHTA and CDR2 FQGNSA. The CDR3 spans 15 residues. V gave up 1 base and J gave up 3 bases, with 11 bases separating them. CDR3: CASSLGPGRTDTQYF. The CDR3 DNA follows: TGTGCCAGCAGCTTAGGGCCGGGACGTACAGATACGCAGTATTTT.

This clonotype was seen a handful of times. The chain couples TRBV29-1 to TRBJ1-4; no reliable D call. CDR3 length: 12 amino acids. Trimming took off 7 bases at V and 4 bases at J, with 10 bases between the two ends. The V gene's germline CDR1 is SQVTM and CDR2 ANQGSEA. CDR3 sequence reads: CSGRAGNEKLFF. CDR3 nucleotides: TGCAGCGGAAGGGCGGGTAATGAAAAACTGTTTTTT.

The sample holds many counts of this clonotype. This chain joins TRBV20-1 and TRBJ2-1; D remains unclear. Trimming cost V 7 bases and J 8 bases, with 18 bases left between them. CDR1 and CDR2 from the germline V gene are DFQATT and SNEGSKA (reference sequence). The CDR3 consists of 13 residues. The CDR3 loop is CSGMAGTIDEQFF. In DNA, the CDR3 is TGCAGTGGGATGGCAGGAACTATCGATGAGCAGTTCTTC.

This clonotype was observed many times. The V gene is TRBV20-1, the J gene TRBJ1-2, with D possibly being TRBD1 (5 bases). Germline V CDR1 and CDR2: DFQATT, SNEGSKA (reference sequence). Trimming pared 1 base from V and 4 bases from J, leaving 7 bases between. The CDR3 has 12 amino acids. CDR3 sequence: CSARGQSYGYTF. The CDR3 DNA sequence: TGCAGTGCTAGAGGACAGAGCTATGGCTACACCTTC.

This clonotype was found many times. The chain has TRBV3-1 and TRBJ1-3; 9 positions agree with TRBD1. The V and J ends lost 5 bases and 0 bases, in that order; junction bases with no gene match: 5. The germline V gene has CDR1 LGHDT and CDR2 YNNKEL (reference sequence). This CDR3 has 16 residues. The CDR3 nucleotides are TGTGCCAGCAGCGTCGGGACAGGGATCTCTGGAAACACCATATATTTT. Its protein product is CASSVGTGISGNTIYF.

This clonotype came up a few times. The chain carries TRBV6-5 and TRBJ1-2, with D possibly being TRBD1 (6 bases). This CDR3 has 15 amino acids. The germline CDR1 and CDR2 sequences are MNHEY and SVGAGI. With 6 bases removed from V and 4 bases from J, the gap between germline ends came to 18 bases. CDR3 amino acids: CASSSSQQGFYGYTF. CDR3 DNA sequence: TGTGCCAGCAGCTCCTCCCAGCAGGGGTTCTATGGCTACACCTTC.

The chain recombines TRBV18 with TRBJ1-1; D unresolved. This CDR3 is built from 13 residues. Germline CDR1 is KGHSH and CDR2 is LQKENI. V was shortened by 1 base and J by 4 bases, with 7 bases between the two germline ends. The chain's CDR3 is CASSPLGGTEAFF. CDR3 nucleotide sequence: TGTGCCAGCTCACCACTGGGCGGCACTGAAGCTTTCTTT.

This clonotype was counted between two and nine times. CDR3 DNA: TGTGCCAGCGGATCTTCGACAGGAATCCACGAGCAGTACTTC. Protein product: CASGSSTGIHEQYF. The genes are TRBV7-9 and TRBJ2-7; D is possibly TRBD1 (6 bases). This CDR3 region has 14 residues. Trimming removed 8 bases at V and 5 bases at J, with 19 bases between. CDR1 is SEHNR and CDR2 is FQNEAQ in the germline V gene (reference sequence).

This clonotype occurred a few times. V and J are TRBV6-1 and TRBJ2-2; 9 positions agree with TRBD2. V shed 0 bases, J shed 6 bases, and the junction held 5 bases outside the gene matches. CDR1 and CDR2 (germline): MNHNS, SASEGT. This CDR3 region has 16 residues. This chain's CDR3 is CASSEALAGFAGELFF. In DNA form, the CDR3 reads TGTGCCAGCAGTGAAGCCCTAGCGGGATTCGCCGGGGAGCTGTTTTTT.

This clonotype appeared many times. The chain joins TRBV14 to TRBJ1-1, with D hard to call. This CDR3 has 18 amino acids. Trimming cost V 0 bases and J 6 bases, with 23 bases left between them. In germline, CDR1 is SGHDN, CDR2 FVKESK. In nucleotides, the CDR3 is TGTGCCAGCAGCCAAGATCAAGGCCGGGTAGCGGGTTTTGCTGAAGCTTTCTTT. This sequence encodes CASSQDQGRVAGFAEAFF.

This clonotype was seen more than once but under ten times. The gene calls are TRBV6-2 or TRBV6-3 and TRBJ2-7; 8 positions agree with TRBD2. The CDR3 covers 15 residues. Looked up from germline, CDR1 is MNHEY and CDR2 is SVGEGT. J was trimmed by 4 bases and V by 0 bases; bases with no gene match: 5. CDR3 in DNA: TGTGCCAGCAGTTACTCAGGGCGGGAGGAATACGAGCAGTACTTC. Its protein is CASSYSGREEYEQYF.

This clonotype was detected ten times or more. V is TRBV5-1 and J is TRBJ1-2; the D is unclear. The V end was cut by 0 bases, the J end by 5 bases, with 8 bases between. The CDR3 runs to 13 residues. Germline lookup yields CDR1 SGHRS and CDR2 YFSETQ. The CDR3 sequence: CASSLAEDYGYTF. The CDR3 bases are TGCGCCAGCAGCTTGGCAGAAGATTATGGCTACACCTTC.

This clonotype was observed at least ten times. The chain combines TRBV7-8 with TRBJ2-6; possibly TRBD2 for D (5 bases). Trimming removed 4 bases at V and 11 bases at J, with 15 bases between. CDR3 length: 14 amino acids. From germline, CDR1 is SGHVS and CDR2 FQNEAQ. In DNA form, the CDR3 reads TGTGCCAGCAGCTATCCTCGAGACTATGACGTCCTGACTTTC. This sequence encodes CASSYPRDYDVLTF.

On this clonotype: Its ends do not fully match the called genes, so a read error is possible. The CDR3 DNA is TGTGCCAGCGGCGACAGGGAGAACCCCGGGGAGCTGTTTTTT. This sequence encodes CASGDRENPGELFF. The chain couples TRBV7-9 to TRBJ2-2; 7 nucleotides match TRBD1. Germline CDR1 reads SEHNR; CDR2 reads FQNEAQ (reference sequence). The CDR3 is made up of 14 amino acids.

The sample holds many counts of this clonotype. The chain joins TRBV7-9 to TRBJ2-5; D ambiguous. CDR3 size: 14 residues. CDR1 and CDR2 (germline): SEHNR, FQNEAQ (reference sequence). The V and J ends lost 3 bases and 1 base respectively, with 9 bases between them. The CDR3, as DNA: TGTGCCAGCAGCTTCTCGACCCTCCAAGAGACCCAGTACTTC. Amino acids: CASSFSTLQETQYF.

There are many counts of this clonotype. V gene TRBV10-1 combines with J gene TRBJ1-1; no firm D call. CDR1 and CDR2 (germline): WNHNN, SYGVQD (reference sequence). The CDR3 extends over 12 amino acids. The germline V and J ends were trimmed by 4 bases and 7 bases, with 10 bases remaining between them. The CDR3 loop is CASSGPSREAFF. CDR3 DNA sequence: TGCGCCAGCAGTGGCCCGAGTCGTGAAGCTTTCTTT.

This clonotype was detected only a few times. The chain couples TRBV10-3 to TRBJ2-3, with 12 bases aligning to TRBD2. From germline, CDR1 is ENHRY and CDR2 SYGVKD. V lost 10 bases, J lost 2 bases, and 10 bases stayed unmatched. This CDR3 is 16 amino acids long. The CDR3, as DNA: TGTGCCACCGGACTAGCGGGAACCTCTAACACAGATACGCAGTATTTT. Translation gives CATGLAGTSNTDTQYF.

The chain combines TRBV6-1 with TRBJ2-7; D may correspond to TRBD1 or TRBD2 (5 bases each). The CDR3 consists of 13 residues. Germline V gene lookup returns CDR1 MNHNS and CDR2 SASEGT. The V and J ends lost 4 bases and 3 bases respectively, with 10 bases between them. In DNA form, the CDR3 reads TGTGCCAGCAGTGGGGACCCGATCTACGAGCAGTACTTC. Amino acid sequence: CASSGDPIYEQYF.

This sequence joins TRBV5-1 and TRBJ1-4; TRBD1 might be the D (6 bases). V was trimmed by 4 bases and J by 0 bases, leaving 16 bases between them. Germline values: CDR1 SGHRS, CDR2 YFSETQ. This CDR3 comprises 17 residues. The CDR3 bases are TGCGCCAGCAGCCCCACCGACAGGATCGCAACTAATGAAAAACTGTTTTTT. Residues: CASSPTDRIATNEKLFF.